This T cell receptor (beta chain) was found in a study of cytomegalovirus exposure and HLA in healthy donors. Turning to the study itself: The approximately 110 validation repertoires used a platform that matched the one used for the approximately 700 first-cohort repertoires, as a later analysis reported. General study findings and limits: Reports described diagnosis of cytomegalovirus status by the classifier as highly specific and sensitive.

With respect to this clone: What it binds is unknown.

The validation cohort, a group of over a hundred subjects, included the donors and was separate from the roughly 670-subject first cohort. TCRdb's copy holds only in-frame clones and misses some; the assay was immunoSEQ multiplex PCR. The sample shows 250,000 to 350,000 clones, roughly 87% of them seen only once. The length of the CDR3 is 15 residues. The germline V gene encodes CDR1 SGHAT and CDR2 FQNNGV. Deletions cut 5 bases from V and 5 bases from J, with 18 bases between. This clonotype originated in a young man in good health and CMV-seronegative. Source material: PBMCs. V usage is TRBV11-2 and J usage is TRBJ2-5; a possible D gene is TRBD2 (5 bases). CDR3 bases: TGTGCCAGCAGCCCCCTCCGGTCCGGGGTCGAGACCCAGTACTTC. It yields the protein CASSPLRSGVETQYF.